This entry lists 21 T cell receptor beta chains sequenced from one sample in a study of shared clonotypes between healthy human individuals. Assay: immunoSEQ multiplex PCR; the TCRdb copy retains only in-frame clones and omits some. The repertoire holds over a million clones, with around 82% as singletons. The sequencing sample was made of memory CD4+ T cells from PBMCs. Subset reported: CD45RA-negative fraction. These receptors were taken from a man between 18 and 35 years old in good health. Some clones in this sample may be carry-over from other donors' samples.

This chain connects TRBV2 to TRBJ2-4, with D perhaps TRBD1 (6 bases). The CDR3 covers 15 residues. Deletions cut 7 bases from V and 4 bases from J, with 17 bases between. The germline gives CDR1 SNHLY, CDR2 FYNNEI. Here the CDR3 DNA reads TGTGCCAGCAAGAAAGAGGCAGGGGAGAAAAACATTCAGTACTTC. This codes for CASKKEAGEKNIQYF. The full variable domain, in which reference TRBV2 and TRBJ2-4 provide the parts outside the CDR3, is EPEVTQTPSHQVTQMGQEVILRCVPISNHLYFYWYRQILGQKVEFLVSFYNNEISEKSEIFDDQFSVERPDGSNFTLKIRSTKLEDSAMYFCASKKEAGEKNIQYFGAGTRLSVL.

A remark on this clone: Additional DNA sequences in this sample encode the identical CDR3. The V call is TRBV21-1, the J call TRBJ1-2; the table assigns TRBD1, which was not confirmed against the DNA. TRBV21-1 is a recognized pseudogene. The CDR3 spans 15 residues. The CDR3 DNA follows: TGTGCCAGCAGCAAAGAGGTCAGGGGAAACTATGGCTACACCTTC. Amino acid sequence: CASSKEVRGNYGYTF.

V is TRBV5-1 and J is TRBJ2-1; tentatively, D is TRBD2 (5 bases). The CDR3 sequence is 13 residues long. Germline-derived CDR1 and CDR2 are SGHRS and YFSETQ. Trimming took 5 bases from V and 9 from J, leaving 15 bases between them. The DNA for the CDR3 is TGCGCCAGCAGTGTCTACCTGGAGGCTGAGCAGTTCTTC. This gives the protein CASSVYLEAEQFF.

The chain has TRBV4-1 and TRBJ1-2, with 12 bases identical to TRBD1. This CDR3 region has 16 residues. The J segment lost 4 bases and the V segment lost 4 bases, leaving 7 bases of the junction unmatched. The germline V gene has CDR1 MGHRA and CDR2 YSYEKL. CDR3 DNA sequence: TGCGCCAGCAGCCCAGGAGGGACAGGGGGCGTCTATGGCTACACCTTC. As protein: CASSPGGTGGVYGYTF.

As regards this clone: Other DNA sequences in the same sample also yield this CDR3. This chain joins TRBV9 and TRBJ1-2; D remains unclear. The ends were cut back, 0 bases at V and 3 bases at J, with 9 bases in the middle. Germline assignment: CDR1 SGDLS and CDR2 YYNGEE. The CDR3 has 14 amino acids. CDR3 nucleotide sequence: TGTGCCAGCAGCGTAGGGTCCGGGGACTATGGCTACACCTTC. Protein sequence: CASSVGSGDYGYTF.

In this sample, this clone turned up a few times. In nucleotides, the CDR3 is TGTGCCAGCAGTTTACGTGGGGGCATCTCTGAAGCTTTCTTT. This encodes CASSLRGGISEAFF. The V call is TRBV28, the J call TRBJ1-1; a possible D gene is TRBD1 (6 bases). From germline, CDR1 is MDHEN and CDR2 SYDVKM. The CDR3 covers 14 residues. V lost 2 bases and J 6 bases, leaving 13 bases between the germline ends.

This chain connects TRBV20-1 to TRBJ2-1; D is possibly TRBD2 (6 bases). This CDR3 comprises 11 residues. The V end was cut by 5 bases, the J end by 9 bases, with 11 bases between. Germline CDR1 reads DFQATT; CDR2 reads SNEGSKA (reference sequence). The CDR3 loop is CSAFQGGEQFF. The DNA of the CDR3 is TGCAGTGCTTTTCAGGGAGGTGAGCAGTTCTTC.

The V and J genes are TRBV5-4 and TRBJ2-4; D is perhaps TRBD2 (6 bases). V was shortened by 0 bases and J by 3 bases, with 10 bases between the two germline ends. This CDR3 comprises 15 residues. Germline loops: CDR1 SGHNT, CDR2 YYREEE (reference sequence). Written as DNA, the CDR3 is TGTGCCAGCAGCTTGGCGGGGGACCTCAAAAACATTCAGTACTTC. This gives the protein CASSLAGDLKNIQYF.

This chain links TRBV4-1 with TRBJ2-5, with 8 bases fitting TRBD2. V dropped 1 base and J dropped 2; count of bases not matched to a gene: 3. CDR1 and CDR2 from the germline V gene are MGHRA and YSYEKL. The CDR3 sequence is 15 residues long. CDR3 coding DNA: TGCGCCAGCAGCCAAGGAGCGGGGGATCAAGAGACCCAGTACTTC. Protein: CASSQGAGDQETQYF.

The sample holds a few counts of this clone. This chain links TRBV5-1 with TRBJ2-6; 7 bases align to TRBD1. Germline V lookup: CDR1 SGHRS, CDR2 YFSETQ. V was clipped by 6 bases and J by 4 bases; unmatched bases: 10. The CDR3 has 16 residues. CDR3 sequence (DNA): TGCGCCAGCACTGTGACAGGGTATTCCGGGGCCAACGTCCTGACTTTC. Amino acids: CASTVTGYSGANVLTF.

This clone was counted between two and nine times. The genes are TRBV19 and TRBJ2-6, with D tentatively TRBD2 (5 bases). CDR1 is LNHDA, CDR2 SQIVND, per germline (reference sequence). V lost 3 bases, J lost 4 bases, and 10 bases lay in between. The length of the CDR3 is 15 residues. Here the CDR3 DNA reads TGTGCCAGTAGTATGCCGGGGTCCGGGGCCAACGTCCTGACTTTC. Its translation is CASSMPGSGANVLTF.

The chain uses TRBV5-1 and TRBJ2-7; D remains ambiguous. V dropped 4 bases and J dropped 1 base, with 9 bases sitting between them. CDR1 is SGHRS and CDR2 is YFSETQ in the germline V gene. CDR3 length: 13 residues. DNA for the CDR3: TGCGCCAGCAGCAGCCCCCCATCCTACGAGCAGTACTTC. It translates to CASSSPPSYEQYF.

The chain has TRBV5-6 and TRBJ2-5; D remains unclear. The length of the CDR3 is 14 residues. The ends were cut back, 4 bases at V and 1 base at J, with 11 bases in the middle. Germline assignment: CDR1 SGHDT and CDR2 YYEEEE. The CDR3 region has the DNA TGTGCCAGCAGCGAACAGTTAGCCCAAGAGACCCAGTACTTC. Translation gives CASSEQLAQETQYF.

The V gene is TRBV6-5, the J gene TRBJ2-7; D is perhaps TRBD1 (5 bases). The CDR3 runs to 15 residues. The germline V gene encodes CDR1 MNHEY and CDR2 SVGAGI. Trimming removed 0 bases at V and 2 bases at J, with 11 bases between. The CDR3 protein is CASSYSTGPPYEQYF. CDR3 nucleotides: TGTGCCAGCAGTTACTCCACAGGTCCCCCCTACGAGCAGTACTTC.

This clone was recorded once. The chain couples TRBV7-3 to TRBJ2-5; 13 nucleotides agree with TRBD2. This CDR3 has 14 amino acids. With V trimmed by 5 bases and J by 5 bases, 2 bases remained unmatched. The germline gives CDR1 SGHTA, CDR2 FQGTGA. CDR3 residues: CASSPTSGRETQYF. CDR3 nucleotide sequence: TGTGCCAGCAGCCCGACTAGCGGGAGGGAGACCCAGTACTTC.

This CDR3 reads CASSYSGEQPQHF. The CDR3 DNA reads TGTGCCAGCAGTTACTCGGGGGAACAGCCCCAGCATTTT. The chain employs TRBV6-6 and TRBJ1-5, with a tentative D call TRBD1 (5 bases). V shed 0 bases and J shed 7 bases, with 7 bases lying between them. The CDR3 length is 13 residues. The germline CDR1 and CDR2 sequences are MNHNY and SVGAGI (reference sequence).

The CDR3 region is CASSPQGAGQPQHF. The CDR3 DNA follows: TGTGCCAGCAGTCCCCAGGGGGCGGGTCAGCCCCAGCATTTT. The rearrangement joins TRBV28 to TRBJ1-5, with TRBD1 matching over 8 bases. Per the germline V gene, CDR1 is MDHEN and CDR2 is SYDVKM. This CDR3 is built from 14 residues. V lost 5 bases and J lost 6; bases outside the gene matches: 6.

This clone was seen only once. J is TRBJ2-1 and V is TRBV6-5; TRBD1 matches 7 bases. Germline V gene sequence: CDR1 MNHEY, CDR2 SVGAGI. J gave up 12 bases and V 6 bases, and 11 bases lay outside the gene matches. CDR3 length equals 13 residues. This chain's CDR3 is CASRPGQDMGQFF. CDR3 sequence (DNA): TGTGCCAGCAGACCCGGACAGGATATGGGGCAGTTCTTC.

The J gene is TRBJ2-7, the V gene TRBV7-6, with D tentatively TRBD1 or TRBD2 (5 bases each). The CDR3 spans 14 residues. V was trimmed by 5 bases and J by 2 bases, leaving 13 bases between them. CDR1 SGHVS and CDR2 FNYEAQ come from the germline V gene. For the CDR3, the DNA is TGTGCCAGCAGCCAAAAACCGGGACCCTACGAGCAGTACTTC. Its protein product is CASSQKPGPYEQYF.

The gene calls are TRBV27 and TRBJ1-5; D perhaps matches TRBD1 (5 bases). Trimming stripped 3 bases from V and 6 bases from J, with 6 bases between. This CDR3 comprises 12 residues. Germline V gene lookup returns CDR1 MNHEY and CDR2 SMNVEV (reference sequence). CDR3 loop: CASSFGGQPQHF. CDR3 bases: TGTGCCAGCAGTTTTGGGGGTCAGCCCCAGCATTTT.

The V gene is TRBV18, the J gene TRBJ2-7, with 13 bases lining up with TRBD2. From germline, CDR1 is KGHSH and CDR2 LQKENI. The CDR3 runs 16 residues. J gave up 0 bases and V 6 bases, and 5 bases lay outside the gene matches. CDR3 region: CASSGGLAGASYEQYF. The CDR3 region has the DNA TGTGCCAGCTCGGGAGGACTAGCGGGGGCCTCCTACGAGCAGTACTTC.